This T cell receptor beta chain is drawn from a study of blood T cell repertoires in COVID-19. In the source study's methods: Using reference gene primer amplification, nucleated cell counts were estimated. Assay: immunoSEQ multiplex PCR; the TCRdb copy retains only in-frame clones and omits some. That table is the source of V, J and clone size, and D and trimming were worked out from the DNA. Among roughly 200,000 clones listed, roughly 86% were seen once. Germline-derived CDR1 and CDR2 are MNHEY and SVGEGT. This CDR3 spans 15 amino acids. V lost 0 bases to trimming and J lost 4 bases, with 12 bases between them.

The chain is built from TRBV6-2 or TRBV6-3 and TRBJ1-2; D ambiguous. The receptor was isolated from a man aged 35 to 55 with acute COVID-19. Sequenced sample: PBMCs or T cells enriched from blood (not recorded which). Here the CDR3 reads CASSYSQLSIYGYTF. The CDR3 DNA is TGTGCCAGCAGTTACTCGCAACTTTCGATCTATGGCTACACCTTC.